The 10 T cell receptor beta chains below all came from one sample that was sequenced in a study of OX40 agonist ivuxolimab in advanced cancers. Sequenced by immunoSEQ multiplex PCR; TCRdb stores in-frame clones only, minus some. The table has 55,000 to 70,000 clones, around 83% seen once; the top ten hold around 2.4%. The sequencing here drew on CD4+ or CD8+ T cells sorted from blood, taken in a trial of the OX40 agonist ivuxolimab. All receptors come from an adult with an advanced solid tumor such as melanoma, head and neck, liver or kidney cancer.

The genes are TRBV14 and TRBJ2-7; TRBD2 is a possible D gene (5 bases). Germline V CDR1 and CDR2: SGHDN, FVKESK. Between the trimmed V and J ends, which lost 3 bases and 6 bases, there was a span of 9 bases. The CDR3 is 12 amino acids. The CDR3 spells CASSQRVVEQYF. The DNA for the CDR3 is TGTGCCAGCAGCCAGAGGGTGGTCGAGCAGTACTTC.

V gene TRBV2 combines with J gene TRBJ2-2; D unresolved. Germline lookup yields CDR1 SNHLY and CDR2 FYNNEI. Trimming took 4 bases from V and 0 from J, leaving 9 bases between them. The CDR3 extends over 15 amino acids. The CDR3 spells CASSGALANTGELFF. In DNA form, the CDR3 reads TGTGCCAGCAGTGGGGCGCTCGCGAACACCGGGGAGCTGTTTTTT.

The V and J genes are TRBV7-9 and TRBJ1-6; 10 nucleotides line up with TRBD1. CDR3 length equals 17 residues. CDR1 SEHNR and CDR2 FQNEAQ come from the germline V gene (reference sequence). Trimming cost V 5 bases and J 8 bases; bases outside gene matches: 12. The CDR3 nucleotides are TGTGCCAGCAGCCCCAGAGGGACAGGGGAGGTTTATTCACCCCTCCACTTT. Translation gives CASSPRGTGEVYSPLHF.

The chain links TRBV15 to TRBJ2-7, with D perhaps TRBD1 (5 bases). Trimming took 0 bases from V and 3 from J, leaving 18 bases between them. Germline V gives CDR1 LNHNV, CDR2 YYDKDF (reference sequence). The CDR3 covers 17 residues. CDR3 sequence (DNA): TGTGCCACCAGCAGAGATGGTGGGCAGGGATGGGGCTACGAGCAGTACTTC. Its translation: CATSRDGGQGWGYEQYF.

The rearrangement joins TRBV5-1 to TRBJ1-5; 7 bases map to TRBD1. The V and J ends lost 4 bases and 1 base, in that order; junction bases with no gene match: 8. There are 16 residues in the CDR3. Germline V gene data show CDR1 as SGHRS and CDR2 as YFSETQ. Here the CDR3 DNA reads TGCGCCAGCAGCCTGACAGGGCAGGGGAGCAATCAGCCCCAGCATTTT. Translation gives CASSLTGQGSNQPQHF.

Turning to this clone: A junction boundary mismatches the germline segment, possibly from a read error. The chain combines TRBV7-7 with TRBJ2-2, with TRBD1 matching over 7 bases. The CDR3 covers 15 residues. Germline values: CDR1 SSHAT, CDR2 FNYEAQ (reference sequence). The CDR3 reads CASSLGTANTGELFF. CDR3 DNA: TGTGCTAGCAGCTTAGGGACAGCGAACACCGGGGAGCTGTTTTTT.

This clone came up a few times. J is TRBJ2-7 and V is TRBV9; no firm D call. CDR1 and CDR2 from the germline V gene are SGDLS and YYNGEE. V dropped 0 bases and J dropped 2 bases, with 9 bases sitting between them. The CDR3 totals 14 residues. For the CDR3, the DNA is TGTGCCAGCAGCGTAGATTCAGGAGCCTACGAGCAGTACTTC. This gives the protein CASSVDSGAYEQYF. Complete variable domain (other parts from reference TRBV9 and TRBJ2-7): DSGVTQTPKHLITATGQRVTLRCSPRSGDLSVYWYQQSLDQGLQFLIQYYNGEERAKGNILERFSAQQFPDLHSELNLSSLELGDSALYFCASSVDSGAYEQYFGPGTRLTVT.

The sample holds one count of this clone. In this CDR3 the conserved last residue, phenylalanine or tryptophan, is missing, so a read error is likely. It is unclear where the CDR3 begins or ends on the DNA, so no DNA is shown, and the CDR3 is as TCRdb lists it. The V gene is TRBV7-9, the J gene TRBJ2-3. The CDR3 contains 9 residues when both ends are counted. Looked up from germline, CDR1 is SEHNR and CDR2 is FQNEAQ (reference sequence). The CDR3 spells CASSPPSLL.

This chain joins TRBV9 and TRBJ2-3; D gene uncertain. CDR3 length equals 12 residues. V lost 1 base and J 7 bases, leaving 7 bases between the germline ends. Looked up from germline, CDR1 is SGDLS and CDR2 is YYNGEE. The CDR3 loop is CASSVQEHTQYF. The CDR3 bases are TGTGCCAGCAGCGTACAGGAACATACGCAGTATTTT.

The chain joins TRBV28 to TRBJ1-2; D may be TRBD1 (5 bases). V was clipped by 9 bases and J by 9 bases, with 20 bases between them. Germline V lookup: CDR1 MDHEN, CDR2 SYDVKM. The CDR3 covers 13 residues. CDR3 sequence (DNA): TGTGCCAGTTCACTCCTTTCAGGGCGAAGCTACACCTTC. Protein: CASSLLSGRSYTF.